This TCR beta chain was sequenced during a study of spatial heterogeneity in lung cancer. MiXCR, run by TCRdb on the 5' RACE reads, gives a single entry per CDR3 protein. The table lists tens of thousands of distinct CDR3 sequences, about 16% of them singletons, with under 35% in the top ten. In the case of this clonotype: The antigen is undetermined.

V gave up 5 bases and J gave up 0 bases, with 11 bases separating them. Germline values: CDR1 ENHRY, CDR2 SYGVKD. This CDR3 comprises 15 residues. General study results and limits: Ubiquitous and regional nonsynonymous mutations were each tracked by the matching count of ubiquitous or regional expanded TCRs. Tumoral mutation counts were tracked by counts of expanded intratumoral alpha and beta TCRs.

Time point here: sample taken at primary tumor resection. The donors comprised about 65 untreated early-stage non-small cell lung cancer patients. Unsorted whole RNA of tumor, nontumor lung or frozen PBMC was sequenced. The sequence came from a female donor with early-stage non-small cell lung cancer. Sequences were derived from lung tumor tissue, sampled at surgery. The chain has TRBV10-3 and TRBJ2-1, with D tentatively TRBD2 (6 bases). CDR3 amino acids: CAISLADLSYNEQFF. For the CDR3, the DNA is TGTGCCATCAGTTTAGCGGACCTCTCCTACAATGAGCAGTTCTTC.